This TCR beta chain was observed in a study of low-dose radiotherapy and immunotherapy resistance in tumors. Overall study: A dose of 1 Gy per fraction every two weeks went to Cohort 2, totaling 13 Gy over 26 weeks. Patients' oral aspirin dose was 300 mg daily across four cycles from cycle 1 day 1.

Alpha and beta chains were covered, as first-strand cDNA relied on TRAV- and TRBV-specific primers. A constant-region primer paired with the V-primer adapter amplified TCRs over 20 PCR cycles. Each CDR3 protein gets one entry after TCRdb re-called the reads with MiXCR. The sample yields 30,000 to 50,000 distinct CDR3 sequences, 31% seen once. This sample's time point: before trial treatment. This CDR3 has 16 residues. Between the trimmed V and J ends, which lost 4 bases and 1 base, there was a span of 15 bases. In germline, CDR1 is SGHKS, CDR2 YYEKEE (reference sequence). The sequence derives from a male donor with gallbladder cancer. J is TRBJ1-5 and V is TRBV5-5, with D possibly TRBD1 on 5 matching bases. The material sequenced was PBMCs, taken before treatment. As DNA, the CDR3 is TGTGCCAGCAGCGGCCTCGCGGGGGTGAGCAATCAGCCCCAGCATTTT. Its translation: CASSGLAGVSNQPQHF.